This note documents a single T cell receptor (beta chain) sequence. The repertoire was sequenced with immunoSEQ multiplex PCR; TCRdb's copy has only in-frame clones and lacks some. The repertoire includes around 320,000 clones, 89% of them detected once, and under 3% sits in the top ten. The data were taken from a study of blood T cell repertoires in COVID-19. Looking at the study overall: Material from acute and convalescent COVID-19 was sourced from the United States, Italy and Spain. In each case, the material was cDNA or gDNA derived from T cells, B-cell-depleted T cells, or PBMCs.

Participant ages covered about 18 to 89 years across 24 US areas. Before they entered the study, exposed participants had met a COVID-19 case within 2 weeks. Trimming stripped 5 bases from V and 0 bases from J, with 14 bases between. Germline values: CDR1 MDHEN, CDR2 SYDVKM. The CDR3 spans 17 residues. The J gene is TRBJ1-6, the V gene TRBV28; D is undetermined. The material sequenced was PBMCs or T cells enriched from blood (not recorded which). This sequence was found in a woman aged 45 to 65 who had been exposed to COVID-19. The CDR3 is CASSPPAGSSYNSPLHF. DNA of the CDR3: TGTGCCAGCAGTCCCCCGGCCGGGAGCTCCTATAATTCACCCCTCCACTTT.